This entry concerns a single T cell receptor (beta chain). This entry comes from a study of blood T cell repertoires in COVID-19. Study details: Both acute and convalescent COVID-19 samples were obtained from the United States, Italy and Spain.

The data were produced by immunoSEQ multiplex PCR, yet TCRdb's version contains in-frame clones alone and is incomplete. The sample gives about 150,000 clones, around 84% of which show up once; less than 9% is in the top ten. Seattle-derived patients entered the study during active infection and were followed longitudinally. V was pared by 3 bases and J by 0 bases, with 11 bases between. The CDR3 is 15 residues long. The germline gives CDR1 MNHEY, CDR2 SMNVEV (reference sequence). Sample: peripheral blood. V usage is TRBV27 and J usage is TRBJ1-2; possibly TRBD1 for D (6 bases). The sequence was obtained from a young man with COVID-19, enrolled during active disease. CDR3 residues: CASSFFQGTNYGYTF. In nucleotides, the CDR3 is TGTGCCAGCAGTTTTTTTCAGGGGACTAACTATGGCTACACCTTC.